Each of the 30 T cell receptor beta chains below was sequenced from the same sample in a study of blood T cell repertoires in COVID-19 (dated by TCRdb to 2019 to 2021). Libraries were prepared through the immunoSEQ multiplex PCR assay. Sourced from immuneACCESS, this table was stored by TCRdb with only in-frame sequences that have V and J called. A share of the clones is absent; for the studies checked, an unresolved V gene accounts for under half, and the remainder has no known explanation. The sample table contains more than 250,000 clones; only one count was recorded for just under 90% of them. Around 5.8% of the sample is in the top ten clones. Sample: peripheral blood. These receptors were taken from a woman aged 45-59 years with COVID-19, enrolled during active disease.

The chain links TRBV3-1 (or the pseudogene TRBV3-2) to TRBJ2-5; TRBD1 matches at 9 bases. Germline values: CDR1 LGHDT, CDR2 YNNKEL (reference sequence). The CDR3 contains 15 residues. The V segment lost 7 bases and the J segment 0 bases; nucleotides outside the gene matches: 6. CDR3 sequence: CASIRTGVYQETQYF. In nucleotides, the CDR3 is TGTGCCAGCATCAGGACAGGGGTGTACCAAGAGACCCAGTACTTC.

This chain joins TRBV18 and TRBJ1-5; D gene ambiguous. The CDR3 loop spans 12 amino acids. The V end was cut by 3 bases, the J end by 6 bases, with 6 bases between. From germline, CDR1 is KGHSH and CDR2 LQKENI. CDR3 nucleotide sequence: TGTGCCAGCTCACCTGGCGGTCAGCCCCAGCATTTT. Protein sequence: CASSPGGQPQHF.

The chain links TRBV5-1 to TRBJ2-1, with 10 positions matching TRBD2. Trimming removed 0 bases from V and 4 bases from J; junction bases left unmatched: 4. Germline V gives CDR1 SGHRS, CDR2 YFSETQ. The CDR3 is 16 amino acids. CDR3 amino acids: CASSLAATSGYNEQFF. CDR3 nucleotides: TGCGCCAGCAGCTTGGCGGCGACTAGCGGGTACAATGAGCAGTTCTTC. Together with reference TRBV5-1 and TRBJ2-1, the CDR3 gives the full variable domain: KAGVTQTPRYLIKTRGQQVTLSCSPISGHRSVSWYQQTPGQGLQFLFEYFSETQRNKGNFPGRFSGRQFSNSRSEMNVSTLELGDSALYLCASSLAATSGYNEQFFGPGTRLTVL.

The CDR3 sequence is CASSHPLRGGSETQYF. In DNA, the CDR3 is TGTGCCAGCAGTCACCCCTTGAGGGGAGGATCGGAGACCCAGTACTTC. This chain joins TRBV6-2 or TRBV6-3 and TRBJ2-5, with a weak D call TRBD2 (6 bases). This CDR3 has 16 amino acids. Trimming removed 5 bases at V and 5 bases at J, with 21 bases between. Germline CDR1 reads MNHEY; CDR2 reads SVGEGT.

The chain has TRBV5-8 and TRBJ1-4, with 7 nucleotides matching TRBD1. The CDR3 has 15 amino acids. CDR1 and CDR2 from the germline V gene are SGHTS and YDEGEE. Losses at the gene ends were 0 bases for V and 6 bases for J; bases not matched to a gene: 5. The CDR3 is CASSLDGRGDEKLFF. In nucleotides, the CDR3 is TGTGCCAGCAGCTTGGATGGCAGGGGGGATGAAAAACTGTTTTTT.

V is TRBV27 and J is TRBJ2-1; 10 bases are shared with TRBD1. Trimming at V came to 4 bases and at J to 9 bases, leaving 0 bases not matched to a gene. Germline V CDR1 and CDR2: MNHEY, SMNVEV (reference sequence). This CDR3 has 12 amino acids. CDR3 bases: TGTGCCAGCAGTTGGACAGGGGGTGAGCAGTTCTTC. This encodes CASSWTGGEQFF.

This clone occurred once. The CDR3 is CASRKDTLSQPQHF. CDR3 coding DNA: TGTGCCAGCAGAAAAGACACCCTGAGTCAGCCCCAGCATTTT. V and J are TRBV28 and TRBJ1-5, with D uncertain. V was pared by 6 bases and J by 6 bases, with 15 bases between. The CDR3 has 14 amino acids. The germline V gene has CDR1 MDHEN and CDR2 SYDVKM.

About this clone itself: Germline and junction disagree at one end, which may indicate a read error. The chain has TRBV12-5 and TRBJ2-7, with D possibly matching TRBD2 (5 bases). The CDR3 runs 9 residues. Germline CDR1 reads LGHNT; CDR2 reads FRNRAP. CDR3 sequence reads: CALTKWRHF. For the CDR3, the DNA is TGTGCTTTAACCAAATGGAGGCACTTC.

This clone was found once. The chain recombines TRBV5-4 with TRBJ1-2, with a tentative D call TRBD1 (5 bases). This CDR3 is built from 11 residues. The V end was cut by 5 bases, the J end by 4 bases, with 6 bases between. Germline V CDR1 and CDR2: SGHNT, YYREEE (reference sequence). For the CDR3, the DNA is TGTGCCAGCAGGGACACCTATGGCTACACCTTC. It is translated as CASRDTYGYTF.

The genes are TRBV7-2 and TRBJ1-1; no definite D call. Trimming left V 4 bases short and J 2 bases short, with 14 bases between. The CDR3 has 15 amino acids. Germline CDR1 reads SGHTA; CDR2 reads FQGNSA. The CDR3 region has the DNA TGTGCCAGCAGCTCCCAGGCAGCCTTAAACACTGAAGCTTTCTTT. Amino acid sequence: CASSSQAALNTEAFF.

CDR3 coding DNA: TGTGCCAGCAGCTCAACCAGCGGAACCTACAATGAGCAGTTCTTC. This gives the protein CASSSTSGTYNEQFF. The rearrangement links TRBV7-2 to TRBJ2-1, with D possibly TRBD2 on 5 matching bases. V was pared by 4 bases and J by 2 bases, with 12 bases between. The CDR3 runs to 15 residues. Germline V CDR1 and CDR2: SGHTA, FQGNSA.

The chain carries TRBV9 and TRBJ2-1; D gene unclear. Germline loops: CDR1 SGDLS, CDR2 YYNGEE. CDR3 size: 11 residues. Deletions cut 0 bases from V and 9 bases from J, with 4 bases between. CDR3 sequence reads: CASSVGGEQFF. CDR3 DNA: TGTGCCAGCAGCGTAGGAGGTGAGCAGTTCTTC.

The chain uses TRBV15 and TRBJ2-7, with 8 bases aligning to TRBD2. V lost 4 bases and J lost 5; bases outside the gene matches: 10. This CDR3 is 15 amino acids long. Germline lookup yields CDR1 LNHNV and CDR2 YYDKDF (reference sequence). The CDR3 loop is CATSTAGGRYDEQYF. For the CDR3, the DNA is TGTGCCACCAGCACAGCGGGCGGGAGGTACGACGAGCAGTACTTC.

This chain links TRBV7-2 with TRBJ2-1; a weak D match, TRBD2 (5 bases). The CDR3 runs to 15 residues. The germline V and J ends were trimmed by 2 bases and 7 bases, with 15 bases remaining between them. Germline V gene data show CDR1 as SGHTA and CDR2 as FQGNSA. CDR3 residues: CASSLTPSLRNEQFF. Here the CDR3 DNA reads TGTGCCAGCAGCTTAACACCTAGCCTACGGAATGAGCAGTTCTTC. The full variable domain, in which reference TRBV7-2 and TRBJ2-1 provide the parts outside the CDR3, is GAGVSQSPSNKVTEKGKDVELRCDPISGHTALYWYRQSLGQGLEFLIYFQGNSAPDKSGLPSDRFSAERTGGSVSTLTIQRTQQEDSAVYLCASSLTPSLRNEQFFGPGTRLTVL.

The chain is built from TRBV4-1 and TRBJ2-3; 9 bases are shared with TRBD1. CDR1 and CDR2 (germline): MGHRA, YSYEKL. This CDR3 spans 18 amino acids. J was trimmed by 0 bases and V by 4 bases; bases with no gene match: 11. The CDR3 protein is CASSPSPTGGFSTDTQYF. The CDR3 DNA reads TGCGCCAGCAGCCCGTCCCCCACAGGGGGCTTTAGCACAGATACGCAGTATTTT.

Here the CDR3 reads CAWSLPGLAGNEQFF. The CDR3 DNA reads TGTGCCTGGAGTCTACCGGGACTAGCGGGAAATGAGCAGTTCTTC. The rearrangement joins TRBV30 to TRBJ2-1, with TRBD2 matching over 13 bases. The CDR3 spans 15 residues. V lost 2 bases and J lost 7; bases outside the gene matches: 5. Germline CDR1 reads GTSNPN; CDR2 reads SVGIG (reference sequence).

The V gene is TRBV19, the J gene TRBJ1-2; 9 bases map to TRBD1. Per germline, CDR1 LNHDA and CDR2 SQIVND (reference sequence). The CDR3 has 16 amino acids. V trimming: 8 bases; J trimming: 5 bases; junction bases outside the gene matches: 15. DNA for the CDR3: TGTGCCAGTGACCGAGCTGGGACAGGGAAAAGATATGGCTACACCTTC. Protein: CASDRAGTGKRYGYTF.

The CDR3 loop reads CASSIPGLAGGRDEQFF. CDR3 sequence (DNA): TGTGCCAGCAGCATCCCGGGACTAGCGGGAGGCCGGGATGAGCAGTTCTTC. V gene TRBV7-9 combines with J gene TRBJ2-1; TRBD2 matches 15 bases. Germline CDR1 SEHNR, CDR2 FQNEAQ (reference sequence). This CDR3 is built from 17 residues. Trimming removed 5 bases from V and 8 bases from J; junction bases left unmatched: 10.

The chain recombines TRBV5-1 with TRBJ1-1; no firm D call. Deletions cut 5 bases from V and 2 bases from J, with 16 bases between. Per the germline V gene, CDR1 is SGHRS and CDR2 is YFSETQ. The CDR3 has 15 amino acids. CDR3 loop: CASSTDGKSNTEAFF. DNA of the CDR3: TGCGCCAGCAGTACCGACGGGAAATCTAACACTGAAGCTTTCTTT. The variable domain in full, completed from reference TRBV5-1 and TRBJ1-1, reads KAGVTQTPRYLIKTRGQQVTLSCSPISGHRSVSWYQQTPGQGLQFLFEYFSETQRNKGNFPGRFSGRQFSNSRSEMNVSTLELGDSALYLCASSTDGKSNTEAFFGQGTRLTVV.

V is TRBV4-3 and J is TRBJ2-5; D is uncertain. Germline lookup yields CDR1 LGHNA and CDR2 YSLEER. Between the trimmed V and J ends, which lost 6 bases and 7 bases, there was a span of 21 bases. This CDR3 is 15 amino acids long. CDR3 DNA sequence: TGCGCCAGCAGGTACCGAGTCCTACGAAATAGGACCCAGTACTTC. Its protein is CASRYRVLRNRTQYF.

V gene TRBV19 combines with J gene TRBJ2-1; weak D call: TRBD1 (6 bases). The CDR3 loop spans 16 amino acids. The V gene lost 3 bases and the J gene lost 4 bases, with 16 bases spanning the gap. The germline V gene encodes CDR1 LNHDA and CDR2 SQIVND (reference sequence). The CDR3 sequence is CASSMSGTQEYNEQFF. CDR3 sequence (DNA): TGTGCCAGTAGTATGTCCGGGACACAAGAATACAATGAGCAGTTCTTC. The full variable domain, its missing parts supplied by reference TRBV19 and TRBJ2-1, is DGGITQSPKYLFRKEGQNVTLSCEQNLNHDAMYWYRQDPGQGLRLIYYSQIVNDFQKGDIAEGYSVSREKKESFPLTVTSAQKNPTAFYLCASSMSGTQEYNEQFFGPGTRLTVL.

The chain joins TRBV30 to TRBJ1-1, with D uncertain. The germline CDR1 and CDR2 sequences are GTSNPN and SVGIG (reference sequence). This CDR3 comprises 15 residues. Trimming removed 3 bases at V and 1 base at J, with 15 bases between. Here the CDR3 reads CAWSDKSKPNTEAFF. The CDR3 DNA reads as TGTGCCTGGAGCGATAAGTCTAAGCCGAACACTGAAGCTTTCTTT.

A note on this clone: This sample includes further DNA sequences coding for the same CDR3. V gene TRBV29-1 combines with J gene TRBJ1-3, with no clear D. Trimming removed 4 bases at V and 0 bases at J, with 7 bases between. Per germline, CDR1 SQVTM and CDR2 ANQGSEA. CDR3 length equals 13 residues. This chain's CDR3 is CSVARDSGNTIYF. The DNA of the CDR3 is TGCAGCGTTGCCCGAGACTCTGGAAACACCATATATTTT.

This clone was found once. The chain recombines TRBV7-8 with TRBJ1-1; weak D call: TRBD1 (5 bases). The V gene lost 2 bases and the J gene lost 1 base, with 20 bases spanning the gap. This CDR3 is 18 amino acids long. Germline V CDR1 and CDR2: SGHVS, FQNEAQ. CDR3 nucleotide sequence: TGTGCCAGCAGCTTAACGGGGGGAGGGATATCGACGAACACTGAAGCTTTCTTT. This gives the protein CASSLTGGGISTNTEAFF.

This chain links TRBV6-5 with TRBJ2-4; 8 bases match TRBD2. CDR1 is MNHEY and CDR2 is SVGAGI in the germline V gene. The length of the CDR3 is 15 residues. The junction had 5 bases not matched to a gene; V was cut back by 6 bases and J by 1 base. CDR3 protein: CASSQTGGAKNIQYF. The CDR3 DNA follows: TGTGCCAGCAGCCAAACGGGGGGGGCCAAAAACATTCAGTACTTC.

The rearrangement joins TRBV7-6 to TRBJ1-6; 10 bases align to TRBD1. The CDR3 is made up of 15 amino acids. V lost 5 bases and J lost 9; bases outside the gene matches: 7. The germline V gene encodes CDR1 SGHVS and CDR2 FNYEAQ. This CDR3 reads CASSLWDRGGSPLHF. The CDR3, as DNA: TGTGCCAGCAGCCTATGGGACAGGGGTGGTTCACCCCTCCACTTT.

The rearrangement uses TRBV10-2 and TRBJ2-5, with 9 bases aligning to TRBD2. Trimming removed 4 bases from V and 4 bases from J; junction bases left unmatched: 13. The CDR3 loop spans 17 amino acids. Germline assignment: CDR1 WSHSY and CDR2 SAAADI. The CDR3 sequence is CASSGPPGSGSRETQYF. The CDR3 nucleotides read TGCGCCAGCAGTGGCCCGCCCGGTAGCGGGAGCCGAGAGACCCAGTACTTC.

V gene TRBV18 combines with J gene TRBJ1-6; 11 bases map to TRBD1. V dropped 3 bases and J dropped 8; count of bases not matched to a gene: 9. In germline, CDR1 is KGHSH, CDR2 LQKENI. The CDR3 has 17 amino acids. The DNA for the CDR3 is TGTGCCAGCTCACCCTGGGCGGACAGGGGGCCCCATTCACCCCTCCACTTT. Its translation: CASSPWADRGPHSPLHF. The full variable domain, with the rest looked up from reference TRBV18 and TRBJ1-6, is NAGVMQNPRHLVRRRGQEARLRCSPMKGHSHVYWYRQLPEEGLKFMVYLQKENIIDESGMPKERFSAEFPKEGPSILRIQQVVRGDSAAYFCASSPWADRGPHSPLHFGNGTRLTVT.

The chain recombines TRBV5-1 with TRBJ1-3, with 9 bases fitting TRBD1. This CDR3 has 14 amino acids. CDR1 and CDR2 from the germline V gene are SGHRS and YFSETQ. V lost 2 bases to trimming and J lost 4 bases; unmatched junction nucleotides: 1. CDR3 protein: CASSFGQGGNTIYF. In nucleotides, the CDR3 is TGCGCCAGCAGCTTCGGACAGGGGGGAAACACCATATATTTT.

V usage is TRBV3-1 (or the pseudogene TRBV3-2) and J usage is TRBJ2-1, with a tentative D call TRBD1 (5 bases). With 4 bases removed from V and 6 bases from J, the gap between germline ends came to 7 bases. Germline lookup yields CDR1 LGHDT and CDR2 YNNKEL (reference sequence). The CDR3 sequence is 12 residues long. CDR3 amino acids: CASSPRVNEQFF. The CDR3 coding sequence is TGTGCCAGCAGCCCCAGGGTCAATGAGCAGTTCTTC.